Shown below are 5 T cell receptor beta chains from a single sample sequenced in a study of shared clonotypes between healthy human individuals. Clones were sequenced by immunoSEQ multiplex PCR, and TCRdb holds only the in-frame ones, with some missing. In the table there are roughly 2.2 million clones, 85% to 95% of which are singletons. Sequencing input: naive CD4+ T cells from PBMCs. Specified subset: CD45RA+ positively selected. Every receptor here comes from a man younger than 35 in good health. Some clones in this sample may be carry-over from other donors' samples.

The V call is TRBV5-1, the J call TRBJ2-3, with 12 bases matching TRBD2. Trimming removed 8 bases from V and 2 bases from J; junction bases left unmatched: 3. CDR3 size: 14 residues. Germline V gives CDR1 SGHRS, CDR2 YFSETQ. The CDR3 DNA is TGCGCCAGTGGACTAGCGGGAATCACAGATACGCAGTATTTT. Its translation: CASGLAGITDTQYF.

The genes are TRBV7-3 and TRBJ2-1, with TRBD2 identical over 9 bases. The V gene end was trimmed by 2 bases and the J gene end by 6 bases; junction bases not matched to a gene: 5. Germline CDR1 is SGHTA and CDR2 is FQGTGA. The CDR3 extends over 15 amino acids. CDR3 coding DNA: TGTGCCAGCAGCTTAGTGCTAGCGGGAACCAATGAGCAGTTCTTC. It translates to CASSLVLAGTNEQFF.

The V and J genes are TRBV7-9 and TRBJ2-7, with 7 bases that match TRBD2. V lost 2 bases to trimming and J lost 4 bases; unmatched junction nucleotides: 8. Germline CDR1 reads SEHNR; CDR2 reads FQNEAQ (reference sequence). The CDR3 is made up of 15 amino acids. The CDR3 is CASSLLGGSVYEQYF. CDR3 DNA: TGTGCCAGCAGCTTACTCGGCGGGAGTGTATACGAGCAGTACTTC.

The chain uses TRBV27 and TRBJ2-7, with TRBD1 matching 9 bases. Germline CDR1 reads MNHEY; CDR2 reads SMNVEV (reference sequence). With 1 base clipped from V and 6 bases from J, the junction kept 7 bases outside the gene matches. The CDR3 runs 15 residues. CDR3 sequence (DNA): TGTGCCAGCAGTTTATATAGGACAGGGGCGGGCGAGCAGTACTTC. This translates into CASSLYRTGAGEQYF.

The V gene is TRBV28, the J gene TRBJ2-7; D gene unclear. The CDR3 contains 14 residues. Between the trimmed V and J ends, which lost 2 bases and 5 bases, there was a span of 13 bases. CDR1 MDHEN and CDR2 SYDVKM come from the germline V gene. The CDR3 loop is CASSLPSPRNEQYF. The CDR3 DNA follows: TGTGCCAGCAGTTTACCGTCACCCCGTAACGAGCAGTACTTC.